This record covers a single T cell receptor (beta chain). Its antigen target is currently unknown. No base quality values were provided; no much bigger clone lies one nucleotide off. The immunoSEQ Assay was used to sequence TCRbeta CDR3 regions. After extraction, genomic DNA underwent amplification by bias-controlled multiplex PCR, followed by high-throughput sequencing. The authors processed their data as follows. To quantify the absolute abundance of each unique TCRbeta CDR3 region, sequences were collapsed and filtered. Usable DNA was measured by amplifying reference genes present in all nucleated cells, and TCRbeta template counts were normalized to that usable DNA to estimate T cell fraction. Repertoire TCRs were annotated as SARS-CoV-2-specific when V gene, CDR3 amino acid sequence and J gene were exactly matched to a known reactive TCR set. MIRA supplied the reference SARS-CoV-2 TCR set, which was filtered for enrichment in COVID-19-positive ImmuneCODE repertoires so that public or cross-reactive TCRs were removed. Using the MIRA antigens, annotated TCRs were further analysed by specific ORF or by position within an ORF. Breadth was defined as annotated unique rearrangements over total unique productive rearrangements; depth was the summed frequency of those rearrangements. Two-sided Wilcoxon rank-sum tests were used to compare TCR breadth between groups. In TCRdb, the immuneACCESS table is reduced to in-frame sequences with V and J assigned. These tables do not hold every clone; where another copy was compared, an unresolved V gene accounts for under half, and the others remain unexplained. That table gives V, J and clone size, and the DNA gave D and trimming. In all, the sample holds some 290,000 clones, and 70% to 90% of those were seen once. The ten largest clones add up to approximately 1.9% of the sample.

The CDR3, cysteine through phenylalanine, is 17 amino acids long. Only the CDR3 region is kept as DNA, spanning 51 bases read in frame from base 1. The trim is 4 bases for V and 0 bases for J, with a gap of 18 bases between the germline ends. CDR1 LGHDT and CDR2 YNNKEL are derived from the germline V gene (reference sequence). The data were obtained in a study of Ad26.COV2.S vaccination and SARS-CoV-2 variants (dated by TCRdb to 2020 to 2022). As for the study more broadly: Donors in the vaccine arm were drawn from COV1001, a phase I-IIa trial of Ad26.COV2.S in healthy adults that was multicentre, randomized, double-blind and placebo-controlled. Dosing of Ad26.COV2.S was intramuscular, at either 5x10^10 or 1x10^11 viral particles, delivered as one shot or as two shots spaced 56 days apart. Investigators remained blinded to trial group allocation during experiments and outcome assessment. The TCR-sequenced set comprised about 32 samples: some 20 Ad26.COV2.S vaccine recipients, 5 placebo recipients and 8 SARS-CoV-2 convalescent individuals. Participants in the trial were split at random into five groups of five each, receiving low-dose or high-dose Ad26.COV2.S once or twice, or else placebo on both occasions. TCRbeta repertoire sequencing was used to assess the specificity and breadth of SARS-CoV-2-reactive T cell receptors after Ad26.COV2.S vaccination. The paper as a whole reports these results and caveats: Higher spike-specific TCR breadth was observed in Ad26.COV2.S recipients than in placebo recipients (P = 0.0014). The study was not powered for comparison of responses between vaccine doses or regimens. After vaccination, spike-specific CD8+ and CD4+ T cell responses were reported to show substantial breadth. It was noted by the authors that total T cell responses may have been underestimated by the TCR breadth and depth analyses. Comparable non-spike TCR breadth was observed between vaccine and placebo recipients, consistent with only spike being contained in the vaccine.

Taken with the paper, the label for treatment or condition translates to: around 19 received Ad26.COV2.S at low or high dose, single or two shots; roughly 5 received placebo; per-sample allocation not given. Repertoires of vaccine and placebo recipients were sequenced from samples collected on day 63 after the first injection. Between 29 July and 7 August 2020, Cohort 1b enrolled fewer than 30 adults aged 18-55 years at one site in Boston, USA. Ad26.COV2.S was a replication-incompetent adenovirus type 26 vector that expressed a prefusion-stabilized SARS-CoV-2 spike protein derived from the original Wuhan strain.

The sequence was obtained from a person aged 18 to 59 who received the Ad26.COV2.S COVID-19 vaccine or a placebo. The sample in question was peripheral blood, obtained in a trial of Ad26.COV2.S vaccine versus placebo. Rearrangement joined TRBV3-1 (or the pseudogene TRBV3-2) to TRBJ1-1; D gene: possibly TRBD1, on 5 matching bases. The CDR3 reads CASSRDRRQQLNTEAFF. At the DNA level, the sequence is TGTGCCAGCAGCCGCGACCGAAGACAGCAATTGAACACTGAAGCTTTCTTT.